This T cell receptor (beta chain) was retrieved from a study of blood T cell repertoires in COVID-19. Study information: Researchers got acute and convalescent COVID-19 samples from the United States, Italy and Spain. The cDNA or gDNA used as material had been derived from T cells, B-cell-depleted T cells, or PBMCs.

The germline CDR1 and CDR2 sequences are KGHSY and FQNENV. Trimming shortened V by 3 bases and J by 10 bases, and 12 bases separated the two germline ends. The CDR3 is 12 amino acids. In the source study's methods: Using reference gene primer amplification, nucleated cell counts were estimated. TCRdb's copy holds only in-frame clones and misses some; the assay was immunoSEQ multiplex PCR. The V and J calls and the clone size are those of that table, but D and trimming were determined from the DNA. The table has 250,000 to 350,000 clones, around 90% seen once. This chain joins TRBV16 and TRBJ1-1; D is perhaps TRBD1 (5 bases). The sequence was collected from a man aged 18 to 29 with active or convalescent COVID-19. Material for sequencing was peripheral blood. CDR3 in DNA: TGTGCCAGCAGCCAGGACACGGCTGGAGCTTTCTTT. It is translated as CASSQDTAGAFF.